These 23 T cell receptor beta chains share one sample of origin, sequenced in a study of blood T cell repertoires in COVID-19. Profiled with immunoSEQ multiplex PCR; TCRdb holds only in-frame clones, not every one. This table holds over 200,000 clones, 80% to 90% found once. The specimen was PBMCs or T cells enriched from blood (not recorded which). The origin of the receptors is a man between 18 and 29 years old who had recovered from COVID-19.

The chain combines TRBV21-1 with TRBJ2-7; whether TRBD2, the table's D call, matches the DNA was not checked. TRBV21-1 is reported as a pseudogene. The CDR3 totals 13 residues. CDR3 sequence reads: CASSVRLAYEQYF. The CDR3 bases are TGTGCCAGCAGCGTGCGACTAGCCTACGAGCAGTACTTC.

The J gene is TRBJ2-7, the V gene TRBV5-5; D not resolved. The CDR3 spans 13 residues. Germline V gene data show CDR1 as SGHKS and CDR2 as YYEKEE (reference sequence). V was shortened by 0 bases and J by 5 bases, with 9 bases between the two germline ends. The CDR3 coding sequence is TGTGCCAGCAGCTTGGGGCCGGAGAACGAGCAGTACTTC. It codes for CASSLGPENEQYF.

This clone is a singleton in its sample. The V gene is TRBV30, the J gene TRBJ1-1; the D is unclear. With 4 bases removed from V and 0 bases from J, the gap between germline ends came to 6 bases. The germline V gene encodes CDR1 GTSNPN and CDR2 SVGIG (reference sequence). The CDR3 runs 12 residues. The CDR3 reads CAWNELNTEAFF. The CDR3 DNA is TGTGCCTGGAATGAGCTGAACACTGAAGCTTTCTTT.

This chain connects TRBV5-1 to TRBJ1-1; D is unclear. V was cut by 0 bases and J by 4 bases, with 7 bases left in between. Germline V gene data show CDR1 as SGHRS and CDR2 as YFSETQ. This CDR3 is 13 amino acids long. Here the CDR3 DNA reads TGCGCCAGCAGCTTGGCCTCGGGCACTGAAGCTTTCTTT. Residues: CASSLASGTEAFF.

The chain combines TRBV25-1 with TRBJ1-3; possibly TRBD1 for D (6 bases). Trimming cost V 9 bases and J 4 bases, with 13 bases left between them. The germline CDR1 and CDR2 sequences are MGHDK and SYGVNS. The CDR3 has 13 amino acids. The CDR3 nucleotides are TGTGCCAGTAAACAGGGTGGGGGAAACACCATATATTTT. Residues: CASKQGGGNTIYF.

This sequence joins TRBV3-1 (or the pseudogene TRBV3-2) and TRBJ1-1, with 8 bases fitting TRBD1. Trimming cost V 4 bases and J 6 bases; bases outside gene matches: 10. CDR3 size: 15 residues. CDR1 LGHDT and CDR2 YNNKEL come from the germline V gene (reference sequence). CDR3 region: CASSLSGSQGAEAFF. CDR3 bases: TGTGCCAGCAGCCTTTCAGGGTCACAGGGGGCTGAAGCTTTCTTT.

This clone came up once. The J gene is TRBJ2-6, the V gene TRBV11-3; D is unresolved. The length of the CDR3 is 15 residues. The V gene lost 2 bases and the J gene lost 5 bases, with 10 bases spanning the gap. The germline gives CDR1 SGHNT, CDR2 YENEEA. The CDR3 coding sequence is TGTGCCAGCAGCTTAACGGGTATTAGGGCCAACGTCCTGACTTTC. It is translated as CASSLTGIRANVLTF.

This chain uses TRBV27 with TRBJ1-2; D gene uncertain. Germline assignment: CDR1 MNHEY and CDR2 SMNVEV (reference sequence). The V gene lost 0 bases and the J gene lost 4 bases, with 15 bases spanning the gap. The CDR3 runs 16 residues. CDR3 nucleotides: TGTGCCAGCAGTTTATCACCGGCGGGTTTCCCCTATGGCTACACCTTC. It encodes CASSLSPAGFPYGYTF.

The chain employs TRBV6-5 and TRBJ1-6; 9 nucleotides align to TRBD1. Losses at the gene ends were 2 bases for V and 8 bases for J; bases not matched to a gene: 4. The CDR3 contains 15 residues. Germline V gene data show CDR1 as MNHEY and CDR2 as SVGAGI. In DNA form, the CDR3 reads TGTGCCAGCAGTTACGCCAGGACAGGGGATTCACCCCTCCACTTT. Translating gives CASSYARTGDSPLHF.

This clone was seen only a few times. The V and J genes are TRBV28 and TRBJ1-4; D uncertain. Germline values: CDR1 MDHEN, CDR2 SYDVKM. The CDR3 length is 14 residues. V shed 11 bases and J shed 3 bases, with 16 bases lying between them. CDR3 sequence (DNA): TGTGCCGCTAGAAAGGCGATTTCTAATGAAAAACTGTTTTTT. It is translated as CAARKAISNEKLFF.

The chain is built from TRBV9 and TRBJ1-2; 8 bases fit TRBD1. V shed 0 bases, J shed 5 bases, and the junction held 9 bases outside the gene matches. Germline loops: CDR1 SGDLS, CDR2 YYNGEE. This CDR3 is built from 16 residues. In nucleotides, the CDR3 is TGTGCCAGCAGCGTAGCTACAGGGGGGACATATTATGGCTACACCTTC. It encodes CASSVATGGTYYGYTF. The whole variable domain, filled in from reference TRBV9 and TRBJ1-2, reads DSGVTQTPKHLITATGQRVTLRCSPRSGDLSVYWYQQSLDQGLQFLIQYYNGEERAKGNILERFSAQQFPDLHSELNLSSLELGDSALYFCASSVATGGTYYGYTFGSGTRLTVV.

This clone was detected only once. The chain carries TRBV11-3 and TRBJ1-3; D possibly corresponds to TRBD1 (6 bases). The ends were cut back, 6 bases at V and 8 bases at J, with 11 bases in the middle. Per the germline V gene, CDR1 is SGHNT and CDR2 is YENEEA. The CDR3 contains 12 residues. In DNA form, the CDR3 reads TGTGCCAGCAGGGGGGCCGGGGACACCATATATTTT. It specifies CASRGAGDTIYF. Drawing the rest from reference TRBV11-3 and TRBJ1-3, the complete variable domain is EAGVVQSPRYKIIEKKQPVAFWCNPISGHNTLYWYLQNLGQGPELLIRYENEEAVDDSQLPKDRFSAERLKGVDSTLKIQPAELGDSAVYLCASRGAGDTIYFGEGSWLTVV.

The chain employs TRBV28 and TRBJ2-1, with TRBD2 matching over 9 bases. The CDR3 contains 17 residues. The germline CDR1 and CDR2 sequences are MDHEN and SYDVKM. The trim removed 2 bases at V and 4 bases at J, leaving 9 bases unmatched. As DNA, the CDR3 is TGTGCCAGCAGTTTAAGTGGGGCGGGAGGGCGTTACAATGAGCAGTTCTTC. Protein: CASSLSGAGGRYNEQFF.

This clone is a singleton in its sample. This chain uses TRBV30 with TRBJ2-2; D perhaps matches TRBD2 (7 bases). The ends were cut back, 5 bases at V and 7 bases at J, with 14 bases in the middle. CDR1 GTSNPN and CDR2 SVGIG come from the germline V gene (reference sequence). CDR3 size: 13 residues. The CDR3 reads CAWGSGGGGELFF. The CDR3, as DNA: TGTGCCTGGGGGTCGGGGGGCGGCGGGGAGCTGTTTTTT.

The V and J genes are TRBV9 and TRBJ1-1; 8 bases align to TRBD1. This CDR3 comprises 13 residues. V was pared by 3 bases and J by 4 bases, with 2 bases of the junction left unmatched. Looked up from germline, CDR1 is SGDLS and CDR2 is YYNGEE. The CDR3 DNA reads TGTGCCAGCAGCGATACAGGGGGCACTGAAGCTTTCTTT. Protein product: CASSDTGGTEAFF.

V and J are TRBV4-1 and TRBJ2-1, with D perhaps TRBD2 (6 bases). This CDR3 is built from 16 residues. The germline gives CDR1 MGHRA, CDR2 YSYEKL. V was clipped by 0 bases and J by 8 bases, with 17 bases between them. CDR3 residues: CASSQDAVLAVYEQFF. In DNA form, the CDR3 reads TGCGCCAGCAGCCAAGACGCGGTACTAGCAGTCTATGAGCAGTTCTTC.

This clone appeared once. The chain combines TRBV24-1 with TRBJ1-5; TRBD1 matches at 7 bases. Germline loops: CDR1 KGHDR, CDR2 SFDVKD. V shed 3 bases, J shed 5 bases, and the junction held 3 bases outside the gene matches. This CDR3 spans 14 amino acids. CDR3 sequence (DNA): TGTGCCACCAGTGATCCCGGGACAGATCAGCCCCAGCATTTT. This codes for CATSDPGTDQPQHF.

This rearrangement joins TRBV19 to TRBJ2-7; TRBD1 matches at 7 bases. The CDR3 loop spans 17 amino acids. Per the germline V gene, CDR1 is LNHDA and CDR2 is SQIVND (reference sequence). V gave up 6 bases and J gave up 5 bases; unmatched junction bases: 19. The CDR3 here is CASSPQGPTALRNEQYF. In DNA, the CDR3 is TGTGCCAGTAGCCCACAGGGGCCTACGGCTTTAAGGAACGAGCAGTACTTC.

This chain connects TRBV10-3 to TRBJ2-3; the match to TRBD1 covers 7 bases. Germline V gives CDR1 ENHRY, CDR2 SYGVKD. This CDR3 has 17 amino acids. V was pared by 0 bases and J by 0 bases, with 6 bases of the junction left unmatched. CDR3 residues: CAISESFRDRSTDTQYF. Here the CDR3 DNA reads TGTGCCATCAGTGAGTCTTTCCGGGACAGAAGCACAGATACGCAGTATTTT.

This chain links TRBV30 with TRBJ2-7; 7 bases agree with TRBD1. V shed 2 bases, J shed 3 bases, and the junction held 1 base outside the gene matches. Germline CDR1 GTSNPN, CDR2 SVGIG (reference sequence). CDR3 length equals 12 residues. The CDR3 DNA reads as TGTGCCTGGAGTCCAGGGGGCTACGAGCAGTACTTC. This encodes CAWSPGGYEQYF.

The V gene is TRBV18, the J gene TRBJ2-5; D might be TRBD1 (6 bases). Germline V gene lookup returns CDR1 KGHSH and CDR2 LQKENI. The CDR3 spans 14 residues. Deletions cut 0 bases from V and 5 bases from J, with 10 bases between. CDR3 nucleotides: TGTGCCAGCTCACCACCGGGGGCACTCGAGACCCAGTACTTC. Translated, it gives CASSPPGALETQYF.

CDR3 sequence: CASSPNTIPFHEQYF. CDR3 DNA: TGTGCCAGCAGCCCCAACACAATCCCTTTCCACGAGCAGTACTTC. The rearrangement joins TRBV14 to TRBJ2-7; D gene ambiguous. V was shortened by 4 bases and J by 5 bases, with 18 bases between the two germline ends. The germline gives CDR1 SGHDN, CDR2 FVKESK. CDR3 length: 15 amino acids. The variable domain in full, completed from reference TRBV14 and TRBJ2-7, reads EAGVTQFPSHSVIEKGQTVTLRCDPISGHDNLYWYRRVMGKEIKFLLHFVKESKQDESGMPNNRFLAERTGGTYSTLKVQPAELEDSGVYFCASSPNTIPFHEQYFGPGTRLTVT.

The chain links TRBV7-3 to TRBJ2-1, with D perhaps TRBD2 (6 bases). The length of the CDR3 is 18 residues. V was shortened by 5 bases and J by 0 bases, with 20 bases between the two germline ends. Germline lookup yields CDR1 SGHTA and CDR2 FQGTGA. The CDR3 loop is CASSPSLLASSSYNEQFF. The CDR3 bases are TGTGCCAGCAGCCCGTCTCTACTAGCCTCAAGCTCCTACAATGAGCAGTTCTTC. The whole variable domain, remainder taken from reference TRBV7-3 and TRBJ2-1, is GAGVSQTPSNKVTEKGKYVELRCDPISGHTALYWYRQSLGQGPEFLIYFQGTGAADDSGLPNDRFFAVRPEGSVSTLKIQRTERGDSAVYLCASSPSLLASSSYNEQFFGPGTRLTVL.